The rows below give T cell receptor beta chains drawn from one sample of a study of spatial heterogeneity in lung cancer. TCRdb fed the 5' RACE reads into MiXCR, producing one record per CDR3 protein. The data hold about 38,000 distinct CDR3 sequences, with roughly 8% observed a single time. The starting material was PBMCs, obtained at surgery. The source is a male donor with early-stage non-small cell lung cancer. The CDR3 runs from the conserved cysteine through the conserved F or W.

>TRBV24-1|TRBJ2-3
CATRGADTDTQYF
>TRBV29-1|TRBJ2-5
CSASGGMSETQYF
>TRBV18|TRBJ1-4
CASSPAGQSREKLFF
>TRBV5-1|TRBJ1-1
CASSPRRGGRTEAFF
>TRBV12-5|TRBJ2-1
CASGLEGGNEQFF
>TRBV7-9|TRBJ2-7
CASGYEQYF
>TRBV24-1|TRBJ2-3
CATESGITDTQYF
>TRBV20-1|TRBJ1-5
CSTSPPGPQPQHF
>TRBV12-3/TRBV12-4|TRBJ1-5
CASSLSQPQHF
>TRBV6-2/TRBV6-3|TRBJ1-1
CASSWDRGPEAFF
>TRBV9|TRBJ1-5
CASSEKDRGTQPQHF
>TRBV6-2/TRBV6-3|TRBJ1-1
CASSYRDTREAFF
>TRBV7-8|TRBJ1-5
CVSSLAGAGDQPQHF
>TRBV6-2/TRBV6-3|TRBJ1-5
CASRLTGGRVQPQHF